Listed below are T cell receptor beta chains from one sample, sequenced in a study of CD4 T cells in relation to SARS-CoV-2 and coronaviruses. The data were produced by immunoSEQ multiplex PCR, yet TCRdb's version contains in-frame clones alone and is incomplete. The profile covers approximately 12,000 clones, with around 80% appearing a single time and over 10% taken by the ten largest. These receptors' targets are unknown. Input material: CD4+ T cells from PBMCs, cultured in vitro. These receptors all come from a human donor in good health. Both conserved end residues are part of each CDR3. The D gene is left open where the match is weak. Not every row has a clone size; where given, it reads once, few, many or a size class.

TRBJ2-3 - - TRBV2 CASSRGYGGTDTQYF
TRBJ2-2 few TRBD2 TRBV4-3 CASSQEGGGVTGELFF
TRBJ2-3 - TRBD2 TRBV5-1 CASSQGLAGGFSTDTQYF
TRBJ2-1 - TRBD2 TRBV5-1 CASSLLAGANNEQFF
TRBJ2-3 - TRBD1 TRBV19 CASSLDRGTQYF
TRBJ2-6 - - TRBV7-9 CASSLGVSGANVLTF
TRBJ2-3 - - TRBV6-6 CASSSTGNTDTQYF
TRBJ2-5 - - TRBV18 CASSPQDRLGQETQYF
TRBJ1-2 - TRBD1 TRBV6-5 CASTRQGRGYTF
TRBJ1-5 once TRBD1 TRBV7-2 CASSFGQGNQPQHF
TRBJ2-7 - - TRBV6-5 CASSPTGYEQYF
TRBJ2-7 - - TRBV5-1 CASSLVYLRVGSYEQYF
TRBJ2-1 - TRBD1 TRBV11-2 CASTPNIGQETSYNEQFF